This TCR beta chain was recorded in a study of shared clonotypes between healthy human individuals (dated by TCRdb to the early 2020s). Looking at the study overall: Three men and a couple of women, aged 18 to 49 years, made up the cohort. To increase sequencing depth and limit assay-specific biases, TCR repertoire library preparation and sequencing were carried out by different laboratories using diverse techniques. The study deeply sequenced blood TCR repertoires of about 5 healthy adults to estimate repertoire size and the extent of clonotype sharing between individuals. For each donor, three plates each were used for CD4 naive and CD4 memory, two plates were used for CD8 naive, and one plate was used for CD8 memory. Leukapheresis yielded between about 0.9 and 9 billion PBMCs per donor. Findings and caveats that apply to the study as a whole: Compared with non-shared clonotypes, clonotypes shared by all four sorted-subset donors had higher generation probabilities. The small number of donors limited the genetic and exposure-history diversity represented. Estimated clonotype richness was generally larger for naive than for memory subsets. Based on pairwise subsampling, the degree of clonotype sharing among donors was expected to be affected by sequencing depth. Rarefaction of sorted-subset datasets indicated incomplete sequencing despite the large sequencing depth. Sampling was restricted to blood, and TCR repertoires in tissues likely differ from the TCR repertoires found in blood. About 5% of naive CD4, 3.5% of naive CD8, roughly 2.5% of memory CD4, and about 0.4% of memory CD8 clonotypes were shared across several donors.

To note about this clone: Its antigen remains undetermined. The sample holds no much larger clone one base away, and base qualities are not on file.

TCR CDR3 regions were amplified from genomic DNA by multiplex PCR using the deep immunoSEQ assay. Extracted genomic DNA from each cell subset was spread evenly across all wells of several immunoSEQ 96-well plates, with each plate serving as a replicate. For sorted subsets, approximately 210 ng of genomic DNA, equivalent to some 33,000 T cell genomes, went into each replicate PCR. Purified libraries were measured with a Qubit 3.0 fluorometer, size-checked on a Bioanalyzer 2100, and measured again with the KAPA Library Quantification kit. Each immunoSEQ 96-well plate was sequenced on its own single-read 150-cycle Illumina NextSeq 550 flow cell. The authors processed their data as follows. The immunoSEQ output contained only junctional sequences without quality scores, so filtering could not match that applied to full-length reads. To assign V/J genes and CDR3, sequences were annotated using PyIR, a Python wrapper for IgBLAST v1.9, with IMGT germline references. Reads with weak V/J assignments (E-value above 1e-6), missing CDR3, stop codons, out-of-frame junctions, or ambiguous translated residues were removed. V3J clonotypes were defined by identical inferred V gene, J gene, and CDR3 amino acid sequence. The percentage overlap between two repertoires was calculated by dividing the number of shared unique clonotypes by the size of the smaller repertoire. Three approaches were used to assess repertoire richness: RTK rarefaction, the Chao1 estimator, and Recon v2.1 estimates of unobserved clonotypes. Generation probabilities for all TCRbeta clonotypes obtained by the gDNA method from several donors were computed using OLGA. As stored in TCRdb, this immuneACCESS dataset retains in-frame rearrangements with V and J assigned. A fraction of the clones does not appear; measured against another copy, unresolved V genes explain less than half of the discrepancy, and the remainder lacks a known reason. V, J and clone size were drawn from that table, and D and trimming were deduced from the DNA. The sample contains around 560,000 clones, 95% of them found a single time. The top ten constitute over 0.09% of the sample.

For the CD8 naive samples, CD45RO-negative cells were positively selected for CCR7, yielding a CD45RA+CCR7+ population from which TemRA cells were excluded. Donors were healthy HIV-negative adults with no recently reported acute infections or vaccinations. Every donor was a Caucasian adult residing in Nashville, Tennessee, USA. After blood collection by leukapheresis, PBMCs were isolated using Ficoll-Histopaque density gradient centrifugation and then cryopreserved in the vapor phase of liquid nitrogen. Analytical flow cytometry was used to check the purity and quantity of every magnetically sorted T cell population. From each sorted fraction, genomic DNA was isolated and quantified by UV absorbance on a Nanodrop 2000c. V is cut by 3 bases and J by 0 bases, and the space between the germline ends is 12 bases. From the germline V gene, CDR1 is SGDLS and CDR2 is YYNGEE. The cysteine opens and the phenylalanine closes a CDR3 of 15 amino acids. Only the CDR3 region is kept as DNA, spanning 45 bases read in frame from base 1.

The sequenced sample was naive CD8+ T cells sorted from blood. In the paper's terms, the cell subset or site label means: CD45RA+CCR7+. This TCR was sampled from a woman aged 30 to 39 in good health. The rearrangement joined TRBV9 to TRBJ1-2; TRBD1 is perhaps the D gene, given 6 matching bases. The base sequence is TGTGCCAGCAGCGGATACAGGGATCCTAACTATGGCTACACCTTC. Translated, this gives CASSGYRDPNYGYTF.